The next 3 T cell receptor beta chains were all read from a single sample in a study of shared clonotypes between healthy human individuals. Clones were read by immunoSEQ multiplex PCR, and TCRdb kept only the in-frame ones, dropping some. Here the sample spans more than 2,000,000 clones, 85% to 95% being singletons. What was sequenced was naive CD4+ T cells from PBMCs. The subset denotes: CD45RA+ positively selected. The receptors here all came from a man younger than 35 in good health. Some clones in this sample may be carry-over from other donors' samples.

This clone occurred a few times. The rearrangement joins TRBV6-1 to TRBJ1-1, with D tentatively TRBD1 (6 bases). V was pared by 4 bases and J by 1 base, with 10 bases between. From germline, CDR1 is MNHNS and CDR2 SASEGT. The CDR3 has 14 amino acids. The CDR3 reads CASSVDRWNTEAFF. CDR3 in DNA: TGTGCCAGCAGTGTCGACAGGTGGAACACTGAAGCTTTCTTT.

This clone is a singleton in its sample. The CDR3 loop is CASSLAAGWNYGYTF. The CDR3 DNA reads TGCGCCAGCAGCTTGGCCGCGGGCTGGAACTATGGCTACACCTTC. The chain carries TRBV5-1 and TRBJ1-2; D is unresolved. Germline CDR1 reads SGHRS; CDR2 reads YFSETQ. V lost 0 bases to trimming and J lost 2 bases, with 11 bases between them. This CDR3 is built from 15 residues.

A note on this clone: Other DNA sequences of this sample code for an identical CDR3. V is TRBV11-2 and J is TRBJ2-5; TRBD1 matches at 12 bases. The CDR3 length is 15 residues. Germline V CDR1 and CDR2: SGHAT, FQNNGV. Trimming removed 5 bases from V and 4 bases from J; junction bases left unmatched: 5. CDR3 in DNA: TGTGCCAGCAGCCGGGGACAGGGGGCGGGAGAGACCCAGTACTTC. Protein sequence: CASSRGQGAGETQYF.